A selection of T cell receptor beta chains follows, all from one sample in a study of cytomegalovirus exposure and HLA in healthy donors. Only in-frame clones appear in the TCRdb table, and some are missing; sequencing was by immunoSEQ multiplex PCR. This sample yields some 200,000 clones, of which roughly 70% are seen a single time; 2% to 3% belongs to the top ten. Sequences were obtained from PBMCs. Every receptor here comes from a man between 35 and 55 years old in good health and CMV-seropositive. CDR3s leave out the opening cysteine and the closing phenylalanine or tryptophan. Fields, in order: CDR3 length, V gene, CDR3 protein.

cdr3_length: 12; v_call: TRBV7-9; cdr3_aa: ASSLRTANSPLH
cdr3_length: 15; v_call: TRBV19; cdr3_aa: ASSIRIGRQGEETQY
cdr3_length: 11; v_call: TRBV7-2; cdr3_aa: ASSHAGSTEAF
cdr3_length: 12; v_call: TRBV2; cdr3_aa: ASKTGTGGSPLH
cdr3_length: 13; v_call: TRBV7-2; cdr3_aa: ASSLGGGGSYGYT
cdr3_length: 11; v_call: TRBV11-2; cdr3_aa: ASSLGRVQPQH
cdr3_length: 12; v_call: TRBV5-4; cdr3_aa: ASSPGQGEGGYT
cdr3_length: 15; v_call: TRBV19; cdr3_aa: ASQGRRGTSGSYEQY
cdr3_length: 13; v_call: TRBV6-5; cdr3_aa: ASSPQEGANYGYT
cdr3_length: 10; v_call: TRBV28; cdr3_aa: ASSFGRGPWY
cdr3_length: 13; v_call: TRBV6-4; cdr3_aa: ASSVLAGGYNEQF
cdr3_length: 14; v_call: TRBV7-9; cdr3_aa: SSSRAGKRPQETQY
cdr3_length: 13; v_call: TRBV18; cdr3_aa: ASSPQTTTNEKLF
cdr3_length: 11; v_call: TRBV11-3; cdr3_aa: ASSLDERREAF
cdr3_length: 12; v_call: TRBV7-2; cdr3_aa: ASSLGGGLNEQF
cdr3_length: 16; v_call: TRBV28; cdr3_aa: ASSLRSFWGRFEETQY
cdr3_length: 13; v_call: TRBV10-2; cdr3_aa: ASSLTGRDNEKLF
cdr3_length: 11; v_call: TRBV5-6; cdr3_aa: ASSYIGGNEQF
cdr3_length: 13; v_call: TRBV29-1; cdr3_aa: SVAGTGGVKETQY
cdr3_length: 11; v_call: TRBV7-2; cdr3_aa: ASSLAQARGAF
cdr3_length: 16; v_call: TRBV28; cdr3_aa: ASSSTLTASTLNSPLH
cdr3_length: 11; v_call: TRBV5-1; cdr3_aa: ASSLGADYEQY
cdr3_length: 11; v_call: TRBV5-4; cdr3_aa: ASSPEEGREQY
cdr3_length: 12; v_call: TRBV27; cdr3_aa: ASRSMEAQETQY
cdr3_length: 12; v_call: TRBV6-1; cdr3_aa: ASKSGQGVYGYT
cdr3_length: 10; v_call: TRBV2; cdr3_aa: ASRGAGNTIY
cdr3_length: 13; v_call: TRBV6-4; cdr3_aa: ASSPSNGVGNTIY
cdr3_length: 13; v_call: TRBV5-1; cdr3_aa: ASSFRDSKQETQY
cdr3_length: 15; v_call: TRBV5-1; cdr3_aa: ASSAGSQGRSGNTIY
cdr3_length: 15; v_call: TRBV27; cdr3_aa: ASSLLRGGGRAGELF
cdr3_length: 14; v_call: TRBV7-2; cdr3_aa: ASSPVGQGSNQPQH
cdr3_length: 13; v_call: TRBV6-1; cdr3_aa: ASSEGQPSSYEQY
cdr3_length: 12; v_call: TRBV28; cdr3_aa: ASSLGLGNSPLH
cdr3_length: 13; v_call: TRBV25-1; cdr3_aa: ASSEGTYMNTEAF
cdr3_length: 15; v_call: TRBV7-9; cdr3_aa: ASSLQPGPGRNQPQH
cdr3_length: 13; v_call: TRBV7-9; cdr3_aa: ASSSTRGSFYEQY
cdr3_length: 13; v_call: TRBV5-1; cdr3_aa: ASSRAGGPGNTIY
cdr3_length: 10; v_call: TRBV6-6; cdr3_aa: ASSSQSLPGF
cdr3_length: 13; v_call: TRBV5-6; cdr3_aa: ASALGGDLNYGYT
cdr3_length: 12; v_call: TRBV5-6; cdr3_aa: ASSLGGPKETQY
cdr3_length: 11; v_call: TRBV2; cdr3_aa: ASSSQGEETQY
cdr3_length: 12; v_call: TRBV7-2; cdr3_aa: ASSLSLEGNTIY
cdr3_length: 11; v_call: TRBV10-2; cdr3_aa: ASSRGEHYGYT
cdr3_length: 14; v_call: TRBV6-5; cdr3_aa: ASSYAGVLSTDTQY
cdr3_length: 11; v_call: TRBV19; cdr3_aa: ASNTQVVGPQH
cdr3_length: 11; v_call: TRBV19; cdr3_aa: ASSPRGGSEQY
cdr3_length: 11; v_call: TRBV19; cdr3_aa: ASSDREGTEAF
cdr3_length: 13; v_call: TRBV28; cdr3_aa: ASSLGTGGMYGYT
cdr3_length: 12; v_call: TRBV19; cdr3_aa: ASSPVAANYGYT
cdr3_length: 12; v_call: TRBV6-5; cdr3_aa: ASRRGASDEKLF